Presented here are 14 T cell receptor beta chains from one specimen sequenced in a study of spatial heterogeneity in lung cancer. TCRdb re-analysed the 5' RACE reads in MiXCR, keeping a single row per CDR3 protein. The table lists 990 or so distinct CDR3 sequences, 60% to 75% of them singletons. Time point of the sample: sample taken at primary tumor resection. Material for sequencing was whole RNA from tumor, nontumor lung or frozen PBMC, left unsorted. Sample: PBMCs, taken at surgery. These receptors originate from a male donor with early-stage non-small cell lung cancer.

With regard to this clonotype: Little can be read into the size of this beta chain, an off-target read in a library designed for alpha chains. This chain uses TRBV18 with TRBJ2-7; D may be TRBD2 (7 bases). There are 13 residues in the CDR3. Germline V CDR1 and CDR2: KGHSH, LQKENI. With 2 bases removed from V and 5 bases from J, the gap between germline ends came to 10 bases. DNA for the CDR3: TGTGCCAGCTCACCAACAGGGAGGGACGAGCAGTACTTC. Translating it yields CASSPTGRDEQYF.

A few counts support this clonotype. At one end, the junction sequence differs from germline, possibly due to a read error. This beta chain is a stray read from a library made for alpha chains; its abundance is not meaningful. CDR3 amino acids: CSVEGLAGEYEQYF. In DNA form, the CDR3 reads TGCAGCGTGGAAGGACTAGCGGGAGAATACGAGCAGTACTTC. The chain couples TRBV29-1 to TRBJ2-7; TRBD2 matches at 13 bases. CDR1 and CDR2 from the germline V gene are SQVTM and ANQGSEA. The CDR3 is 14 residues long.

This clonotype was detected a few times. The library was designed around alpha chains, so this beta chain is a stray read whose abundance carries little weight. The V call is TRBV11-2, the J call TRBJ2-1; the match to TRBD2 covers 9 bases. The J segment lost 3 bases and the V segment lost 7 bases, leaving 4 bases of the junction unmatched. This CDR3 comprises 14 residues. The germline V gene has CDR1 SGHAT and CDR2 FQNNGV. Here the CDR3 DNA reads TGTGCCAGCATCGGGACTAGCATCTACAATGAGCAGTTCTTC. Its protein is CASIGTSIYNEQFF. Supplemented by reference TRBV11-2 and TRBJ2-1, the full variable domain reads EAGVAQSPRYKIIEKRQSVAFWCNPISGHATLYWYQQILGQGPKLLIQFQNNGVVDDSQLPKDRFSAERLKGVDSTLKIQPAKLEDSAVYLCASIGTSIYNEQFFGPGTRLTVL.

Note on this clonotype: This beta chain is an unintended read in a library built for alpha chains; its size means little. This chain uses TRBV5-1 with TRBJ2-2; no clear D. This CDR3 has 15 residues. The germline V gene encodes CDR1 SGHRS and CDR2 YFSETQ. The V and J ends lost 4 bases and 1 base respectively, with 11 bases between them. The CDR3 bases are TGCGCCAGCAGCCCCAACGTCCAGAACACCGGGGAGCTGTTTTTT. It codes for CASSPNVQNTGELFF. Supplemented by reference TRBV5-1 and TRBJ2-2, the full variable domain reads KAGVTQTPRYLIKTRGQQVTLSCSPISGHRSVSWYQQTPGQGLQFLFEYFSETQRNKGNFPGRFSGRQFSNSRSEMNVSTLELGDSALYLCASSPNVQNTGELFFGEGSRLTVL.

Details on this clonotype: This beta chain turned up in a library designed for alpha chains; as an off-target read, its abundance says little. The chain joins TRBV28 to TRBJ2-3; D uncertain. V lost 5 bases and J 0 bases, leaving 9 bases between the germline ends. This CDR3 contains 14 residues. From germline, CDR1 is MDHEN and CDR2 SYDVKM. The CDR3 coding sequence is TGTGCCAGCAGTCCGATATGGAGCACAGATACGCAGTATTTT. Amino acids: CASSPIWSTDTQYF.

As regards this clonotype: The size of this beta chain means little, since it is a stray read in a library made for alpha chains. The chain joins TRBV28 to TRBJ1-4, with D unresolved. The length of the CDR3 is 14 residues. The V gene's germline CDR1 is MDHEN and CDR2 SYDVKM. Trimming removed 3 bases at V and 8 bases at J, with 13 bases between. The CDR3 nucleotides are TGTGCCAGCAGTTTCCCCGACGGCCGGGAAAAACTGTTTTTT. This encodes CASSFPDGREKLFF. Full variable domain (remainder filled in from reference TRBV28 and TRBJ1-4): DVKVTQSSRYLVKRTGEKVFLECVQDMDHENMFWYRQDPGLGLRLIYFSYDVKMKEKGDIPEGYSVSREKKERFSLILESASTNQTSMYLCASSFPDGREKLFFGSGTQLSVL.

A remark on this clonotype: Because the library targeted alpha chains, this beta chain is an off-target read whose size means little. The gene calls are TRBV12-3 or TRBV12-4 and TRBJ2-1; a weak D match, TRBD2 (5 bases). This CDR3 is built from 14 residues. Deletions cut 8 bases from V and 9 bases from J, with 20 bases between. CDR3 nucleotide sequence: TGTGCCAGCGTGAGCAGGCCCGGGGTGGCTGAGCAGTTCTTC. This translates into CASVSRPGVAEQFF.

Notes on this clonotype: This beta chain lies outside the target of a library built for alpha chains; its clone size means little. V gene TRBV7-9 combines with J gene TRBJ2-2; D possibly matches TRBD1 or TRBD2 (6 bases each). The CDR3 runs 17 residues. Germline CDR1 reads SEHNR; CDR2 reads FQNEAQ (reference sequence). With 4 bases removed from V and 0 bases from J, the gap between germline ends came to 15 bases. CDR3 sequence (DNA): TGTGCCAGCAGCTCGAGAACCGGGGGCCCGAACACCGGGGAGCTGTTTTTT. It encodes CASSSRTGGPNTGELFF.

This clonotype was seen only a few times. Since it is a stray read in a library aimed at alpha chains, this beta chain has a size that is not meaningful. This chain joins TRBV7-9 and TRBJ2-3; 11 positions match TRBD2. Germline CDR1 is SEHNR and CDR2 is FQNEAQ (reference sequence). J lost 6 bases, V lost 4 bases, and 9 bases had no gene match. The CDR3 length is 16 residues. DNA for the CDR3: TGTGCCAGCAGCTCCGGGACTAGCGGAATTAGGGATACGCAGTATTTT. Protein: CASSSGTSGIRDTQYF.

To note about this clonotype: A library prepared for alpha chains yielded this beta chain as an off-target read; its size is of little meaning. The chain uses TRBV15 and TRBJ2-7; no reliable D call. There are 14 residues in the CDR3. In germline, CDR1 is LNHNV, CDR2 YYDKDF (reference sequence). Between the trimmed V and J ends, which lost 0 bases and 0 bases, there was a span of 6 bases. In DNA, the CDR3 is TGTGCCACCAGCAGAGAGGGTGGCTCCTACGAGCAGTACTTC. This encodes CATSREGGSYEQYF.

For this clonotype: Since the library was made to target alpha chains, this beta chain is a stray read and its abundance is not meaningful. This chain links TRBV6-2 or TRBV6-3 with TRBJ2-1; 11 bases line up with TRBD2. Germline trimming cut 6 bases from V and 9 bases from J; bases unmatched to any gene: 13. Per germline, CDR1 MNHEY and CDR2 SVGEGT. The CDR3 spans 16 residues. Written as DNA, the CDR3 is TGTGCCAGCAGGCCCACCCGACTAGCGGGATCTGGTGAGCAGTTCTTC. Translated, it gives CASRPTRLAGSGEQFF.

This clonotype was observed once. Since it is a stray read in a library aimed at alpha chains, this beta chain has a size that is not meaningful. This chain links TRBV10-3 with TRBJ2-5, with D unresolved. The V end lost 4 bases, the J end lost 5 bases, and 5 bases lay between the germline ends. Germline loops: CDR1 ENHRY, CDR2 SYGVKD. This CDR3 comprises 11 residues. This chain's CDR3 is CAISVGETQYF. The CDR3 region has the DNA TGTGCCATCAGTGTCGGGGAGACCCAGTACTTC.

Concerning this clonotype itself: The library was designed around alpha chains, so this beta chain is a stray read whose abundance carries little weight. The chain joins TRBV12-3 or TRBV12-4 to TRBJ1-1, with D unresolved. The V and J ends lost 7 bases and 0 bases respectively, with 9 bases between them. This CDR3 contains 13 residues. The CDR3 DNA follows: TGTGCCAGCATTGGCAGCCTGAACACTGAAGCTTTCTTT. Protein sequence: CASIGSLNTEAFF.

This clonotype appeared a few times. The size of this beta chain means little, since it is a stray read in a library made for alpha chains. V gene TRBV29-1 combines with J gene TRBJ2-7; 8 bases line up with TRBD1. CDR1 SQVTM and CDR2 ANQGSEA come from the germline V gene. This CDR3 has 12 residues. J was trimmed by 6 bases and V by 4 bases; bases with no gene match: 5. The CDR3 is CSVGDRLSEQYF. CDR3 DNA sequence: TGCAGCGTTGGGGACAGGCTAAGCGAGCAGTACTTC.